These 21 T cell receptor beta chains came from one sample sequenced in a study of shared clonotypes between healthy human individuals. Profiled with immunoSEQ multiplex PCR; TCRdb holds only in-frame clones, not every one. The sample contains just over 95,000 clones, about two thirds of which appear only once. The sample consisted of memory CD8+ T cells sorted from blood. Specified subset: CD45RO+ cells pooled with CCR7-negative TemRA cells. The receptors originated from a man aged 30 to 39 in good health.

The rearrangement links TRBV9 to TRBJ2-1; the match to TRBD1 covers 7 bases. The CDR3 is made up of 17 amino acids. Germline V CDR1 and CDR2: SGDLS, YYNGEE. V trimming: 4 bases; J trimming: 5 bases; junction bases outside the gene matches: 15. The CDR3 is CASSFTGTALNDNEQFF. In DNA form, the CDR3 reads TGTGCCAGCAGCTTCACCGGGACAGCTTTGAACGACAATGAGCAGTTCTTC.

This clone was counted between two and nine times. V usage is TRBV19 and J usage is TRBJ1-4; the D is unclear. Trimming took off 3 bases at V and 5 bases at J, with 10 bases between the two ends. Per the germline V gene, CDR1 is LNHDA and CDR2 is SQIVND (reference sequence). CDR3 length: 14 amino acids. In DNA, the CDR3 is TGTGCCAGTAGTATGGGGTTTGGAAATGAAAAACTGTTTTTT. Translating gives CASSMGFGNEKLFF.

The rearrangement joins TRBV2 to TRBJ1-1; no definite D call. Trimming left V 5 bases short and J 0 bases short, with 7 bases between. Germline V CDR1 and CDR2: SNHLY, FYNNEI. This CDR3 is 13 amino acids long. The CDR3: CASSKGMNTEAFF. Here the CDR3 DNA reads TGTGCCAGCAGTAAGGGTATGAACACTGAAGCTTTCTTT.

J is TRBJ1-2 and V is TRBV29-1; 7 positions agree with TRBD1. The CDR3 is 16 amino acids. V gave up 7 bases and J gave up 0 bases; unmatched junction bases: 14. CDR1 and CDR2 (germline): SQVTM, ANQGSEA. CDR3 in amino acids: CSEAPFPGQTNYGYTF. The CDR3 coding sequence is TGCAGCGAAGCCCCCTTTCCGGGACAGACTAACTATGGCTACACCTTC.

J is TRBJ2-5 and V is TRBV21-1; whether TRBD1, the table's D call, matches the DNA was not checked. TRBV21-1 is described as a pseudogene. The CDR3 consists of 16 residues. The CDR3 nucleotides read TGTGCCAGCAGCAAAGCGAGTAGGGGCCCTCAAGAGACCCAGTACTTC. Translation gives CASSKASRGPQETQYF.

The chain has TRBV4-3 and TRBJ2-3, with 7 bases matching TRBD2. J gave up 4 bases and V 0 bases, and 1 base lay outside the gene matches. This CDR3 is built from 14 residues. Germline CDR1 reads LGHNA; CDR2 reads YSLEER. The DNA of the CDR3 is TGCGCCAGCAGCCAAGATCGGGAGGCAGATACGCAGTATTTT. Encoded protein: CASSQDREADTQYF.

The genes are TRBV19 and TRBJ2-2; 10 nucleotides line up with TRBD2. V was pared by 1 base and J by 8 bases, with 4 bases of the junction left unmatched. Germline V gene lookup returns CDR1 LNHDA and CDR2 SQIVND (reference sequence). CDR3 length equals 15 residues. The CDR3 protein is CASSIVTSGIGELFF. The CDR3 DNA is TGTGCCAGTAGTATAGTAACTAGCGGGATAGGGGAGCTGTTTTTT.

V and J are TRBV7-8 and TRBJ1-5, with 7 bases that match TRBD1. After removal of 5 bases from V and 11 bases from J, the junction contained 12 bases not matched to a gene. The length of the CDR3 is 14 residues. From germline, CDR1 is SGHVS and CDR2 FQNEAQ. The CDR3: CASSEDQGEQAQHF. CDR3 DNA: TGTGCCAGCAGCGAAGACCAGGGGGAACAAGCCCAGCATTTT.

The table lists this clone with a few counts. This rearrangement joins TRBV5-4 to TRBJ2-1, with D hard to call. V lost 7 bases and J 9 bases, leaving 17 bases between the germline ends. The CDR3 loop spans 13 amino acids. Germline CDR1 reads SGHNT; CDR2 reads YYREEE (reference sequence). CDR3 sequence: CASQTSLTGEQFF. The CDR3 DNA follows: TGTGCCAGCCAGACTTCATTAACGGGTGAGCAGTTCTTC.

The V call is TRBV27, the J call TRBJ2-5, with TRBD2 identical over 14 bases. Unmatched junction bases numbered 17, after V lost 6 bases and J lost 5 bases. The germline CDR1 and CDR2 sequences are MNHEY and SMNVEV (reference sequence). The CDR3 is made up of 19 amino acids. This CDR3 is CASRSGTSGSNLWWETQYF. CDR3 nucleotides: TGTGCCAGCAGGTCGGGGACTAGCGGGAGTAACTTGTGGTGGGAGACCCAGTACTTC.

This chain joins TRBV7-9 and TRBJ2-1; TRBD1 or TRBD2 may be the D gene (5 bases each). This CDR3 is 17 amino acids long. The germline CDR1 and CDR2 sequences are SEHNR and FQNEAQ (reference sequence). Deletions cut 5 bases from V and 1 base from J, with 18 bases between. CDR3 bases: TGTGCCAGCAGCCCACTACGAGGGGAAGGATCCTACAATGAGCAGTTCTTC. It encodes CASSPLRGEGSYNEQFF.

The chain employs TRBV2 and TRBJ2-4, with TRBD1 identical over 7 bases. J lost 7 bases, V lost 6 bases, and 15 bases had no gene match. Germline-derived CDR1 and CDR2 are SNHLY and FYNNEI. This CDR3 has 16 amino acids. CDR3 sequence reads: CASSAITGAGGNIQYF. Written as DNA, the CDR3 is TGTGCCAGCAGCGCCATCACAGGGGCTGGCGGTAACATTCAGTACTTC.

This clone was detected ten times or more. V usage is TRBV6-1 and J usage is TRBJ2-6; D unclear. The CDR3 extends over 14 amino acids. Trimming left V 2 bases short and J 3 bases short, with 5 bases between. Germline lookup yields CDR1 MNHNS and CDR2 SASEGT. The CDR3 loop reads CASSEPLGANVLTF. In DNA form, the CDR3 reads TGTGCCAGCAGTGAACCCCTTGGGGCCAACGTCCTGACTTTC.

This chain joins TRBV5-6 and TRBJ2-7, with a tentative D call TRBD1 (5 bases). The CDR3 has 17 amino acids. Trimming pared 0 bases from V and 2 bases from J, leaving 18 bases between. Germline CDR1 reads SGHDT; CDR2 reads YYEEEE. The CDR3 nucleotides read TGTGCCAGCAGCTTGGGGACAAACTGGGTGGCCACCTACGAGCAGTACTTC. Residues: CASSLGTNWVATYEQYF.

DNA of the CDR3: TGTGCCAGCAGTGAAGAGGGGTCAGGGGGCGACGAGCAGTACTTC. Amino acids: CASSEEGSGGDEQYF. The chain joins TRBV5-4 to TRBJ2-7, with TRBD1 matching over 8 bases. Germline CDR1 and CDR2: SGHNT and YYREEE (reference sequence). The trim removed 5 bases at V and 5 bases at J, leaving 12 bases unmatched. The CDR3 has 15 residues.

The V call is TRBV27, the J call TRBJ1-1; D gene uncertain. In germline, CDR1 is MNHEY, CDR2 SMNVEV (reference sequence). V lost 0 bases and J lost 7, with 9 bases in between. CDR3 size: 13 residues. The CDR3 coding sequence is TGTGCCAGCAGTTTATCTAAAAGGAGTGAAGCTTTCTTT. Residues: CASSLSKRSEAFF.

CDR3 nucleotides: TGTGCCAGCAGCTCCTCTAGCGGGAGGGGGAACATTCAGTACTTC. Protein: CASSSSSGRGNIQYF. The V call is TRBV7-9, the J call TRBJ2-4; 12 bases line up with TRBD2. CDR1 and CDR2 (germline): SEHNR, FQNEAQ (reference sequence). The CDR3 sequence is 15 residues long. The trim removed 4 bases at V and 7 bases at J, leaving 5 bases unmatched.

V usage is TRBV2 and J usage is TRBJ2-1; the D is unclear. Trimming shortened V by 8 bases and J by 7 bases, and 6 bases separated the two germline ends. The CDR3 covers 10 residues. From germline, CDR1 is SNHLY and CDR2 FYNNEI. The CDR3 DNA is TGTGCCAGCGAGTTAAATGAGCAGTTCTTC. Residues: CASELNEQFF.

The rearrangement links TRBV6-6 to TRBJ2-7, with 10 bases identical to TRBD2. Germline values: CDR1 MNHNY, CDR2 SVGAGI (reference sequence). The junction had 10 bases not matched to a gene; V was cut back by 6 bases and J by 5 bases. This CDR3 has 15 amino acids. The CDR3 spells CASSLIAGGRDEQYF. The CDR3 DNA is TGTGCCAGCAGCTTAATAGCGGGAGGACGAGACGAGCAGTACTTC.

This clone was seen only a few times. This rearrangement joins TRBV27 to TRBJ2-1; TRBD2 matches 9 bases. This CDR3 has 16 amino acids. The junction had 14 bases not matched to a gene; V was cut back by 5 bases and J by 9 bases. The germline gives CDR1 MNHEY, CDR2 SMNVEV (reference sequence). DNA of the CDR3: TGTGCCAGCAGTCCGCAGCGGACTAGCGTGGGGGGTGAGCAGTTCTTC. It encodes CASSPQRTSVGGEQFF.

This clone was picked up a small number of times. The chain links TRBV5-4 to TRBJ2-3; 9 nucleotides align to TRBD1. The germline V gene has CDR1 SGHNT and CDR2 YYREEE (reference sequence). The CDR3 covers 14 residues. J gave up 8 bases and V 0 bases, and 4 bases lay outside the gene matches. This CDR3 is CASSLDLQGATQYF. CDR3 nucleotide sequence: TGTGCCAGCAGCTTGGACCTACAGGGGGCTACGCAGTATTTT.